Below, 12 T cell receptor beta chains from the same sample are listed, as sequenced in a study of shared clonotypes between healthy human individuals. Clones were sequenced by immunoSEQ multiplex PCR, and TCRdb holds only the in-frame ones, with some missing. The sample carries more than 450,000 clones, about four fifths recorded once. The sample consisted of PBMCs. These TCRs come from a middle-aged woman in good health. Some clones in this sample may be carry-over from other donors' samples.

This clone has only one observation. The genes are TRBV5-4 and TRBJ1-2; D not certain. The germline V gene has CDR1 SGHNT and CDR2 YYREEE (reference sequence). CDR3 length: 14 residues. Trimming pared 1 base from V and 1 base from J, leaving 8 bases between. This chain's CDR3 is CASSLPGDNYGYTF. In DNA, the CDR3 is TGTGCCAGCAGCTTGCCAGGAGATAACTATGGCTACACCTTC. The full variable domain, in which reference TRBV5-4 and TRBJ1-2 provide the parts outside the CDR3, is ETGVTQSPTHLIKTRGQQVTLRCSSQSGHNTVSWYQQALGQGPQFIFQYYREEENGRGNFPPRFSGLQFPNYSSELNVNALELDDSALYLCASSLPGDNYGYTFGSGTRLTVV.

This chain connects TRBV25-1 to TRBJ2-3; no reliable D call. Germline V gene data show CDR1 as MGHDK and CDR2 as SYGVNS. The CDR3 runs 12 residues. The V and J ends lost 8 bases and 3 bases respectively, with 9 bases between them. The CDR3 loop is CASAPRTDTQYF. In nucleotides, the CDR3 is TGTGCCAGCGCCCCACGAACAGATACGCAGTATTTT.

The J gene is TRBJ2-1, the V gene TRBV6-4; 8 positions match TRBD2. Looked up from germline, CDR1 is MRHNA and CDR2 is SNTAGT. V dropped 5 bases and J dropped 8; count of bases not matched to a gene: 8. The CDR3 extends over 14 amino acids. The CDR3 DNA reads TGTGCCAGCAGTCAGTCCAGCGGGAGCTATGAGCAGTTCTTC. This gives the protein CASSQSSGSYEQFF.

The chain combines TRBV28 with TRBJ1-3, with no clear D. CDR1 MDHEN and CDR2 SYDVKM come from the germline V gene. The length of the CDR3 is 17 residues. V gave up 5 bases and J gave up 2 bases, with 19 bases separating them. The chain's CDR3 is CASSPLGRSGTGNTIYF. The CDR3 DNA sequence: TGTGCCAGCAGTCCCCTAGGGCGGTCAGGAACTGGAAACACCATATATTTT.

The chain links TRBV19 to TRBJ1-1; no clear D. The germline CDR1 and CDR2 sequences are LNHDA and SQIVND (reference sequence). V was clipped by 3 bases and J by 1 base, with 12 bases between them. The CDR3 runs to 15 residues. CDR3 nucleotides: TGTGCCAGTAGTATTCGGGGAGTCACGAACACTGAAGCTTTCTTT. Translated: CASSIRGVTNTEAFF.

This clone was observed once. The chain has TRBV7-7 and TRBJ2-2, with D uncertain. V shed 5 bases and J shed 4 bases, with 8 bases lying between them. The CDR3 extends over 13 amino acids. Germline CDR1 SSHAT, CDR2 FNYEAQ (reference sequence). CDR3 amino acids: CASSRRATGELFF. The CDR3 DNA follows: TGTGCCAGCAGCCGACGGGCCACCGGGGAGCTGTTTTTT.

V usage is TRBV11-2 and J usage is TRBJ2-2; possible D gene TRBD2, 6 bases. CDR3 length: 15 residues. CDR1 is SGHAT and CDR2 is FQNNGV in the germline V gene. V was cut by 3 bases and J by 2 bases, with 10 bases left in between. Here the CDR3 DNA reads TGTGCCAGCAGCTTCCGCGGGGTTAACACCGGGGAGCTGTTTTTT. As protein: CASSFRGVNTGELFF.

This chain joins TRBV5-1 and TRBJ1-2; TRBD1 matches 7 bases. CDR1 is SGHRS and CDR2 is YFSETQ in the germline V gene. This CDR3 has 15 amino acids. V trimming: 0 bases; J trimming: 0 bases; junction bases outside the gene matches: 2. CDR3 sequence: CASSLGQGSNYGYTF. In nucleotides, the CDR3 is TGCGCCAGCAGCTTGGGACAGGGCTCTAACTATGGCTACACCTTC.

CDR3 sequence (DNA): TGTGCCAGCAGCCTAGCGGGAGGGCCCTCCGAGCAGTACTTC. Encoded protein: CASSLAGGPSEQYF. The rearrangement links TRBV9 to TRBJ2-5, with TRBD2 matching over 12 bases. The end of the DNA fits TRBJ2-7 better, so the J call may be wrong. CDR1 SGDLS and CDR2 YYNGEE come from the germline V gene. This CDR3 has 14 residues.

The gene calls are TRBV12-5 and TRBJ1-2, with 11 positions matching TRBD1. Germline CDR1 and CDR2: LGHNT and FRNRAP. V lost 5 bases to trimming and J lost 5 bases; unmatched junction nucleotides: 4. The CDR3 runs to 14 residues. The DNA of the CDR3 is TGTGCTAGTGGTGGACAGGGGGCAAGGTATGGCTACACCTTC. Amino acids: CASGGQGARYGYTF.

The chain is built from TRBV30 and TRBJ2-7; 7 nucleotides agree with TRBD2. With 0 bases clipped from V and 2 bases from J, the junction kept 16 bases outside the gene matches. The CDR3 is 18 amino acids. Germline-derived CDR1 and CDR2 are GTSNPN and SVGIG (reference sequence). The CDR3 sequence is CAWSVLAPLAFHPYEQYF. Written as DNA, the CDR3 is TGTGCCTGGAGTGTCCTGGCCCCACTAGCGTTTCATCCCTACGAGCAGTACTTC.

This clone was seen a single time. CDR3 nucleotides: TGTGCCAGCAGGGGGACAGGGGGACCCTACGAGCAGTACTTC. Translation gives CASRGTGGPYEQYF. This chain links TRBV28 with TRBJ2-7; 11 bases align to TRBD1. The CDR3 totals 14 residues. Per the germline V gene, CDR1 is MDHEN and CDR2 is SYDVKM. The V segment lost 6 bases and the J segment 2 bases; nucleotides outside the gene matches: 3. Looking up the rest from reference TRBV28 and TRBJ2-7 gives the full variable domain: DVKVTQSSRYLVKRTGEKVFLECVQDMDHENMFWYRQDPGLGLRLIYFSYDVKMKEKGDIPEGYSVSREKKERFSLILESASTNQTSMYLCASRGTGGPYEQYFGPGTRLTVT.